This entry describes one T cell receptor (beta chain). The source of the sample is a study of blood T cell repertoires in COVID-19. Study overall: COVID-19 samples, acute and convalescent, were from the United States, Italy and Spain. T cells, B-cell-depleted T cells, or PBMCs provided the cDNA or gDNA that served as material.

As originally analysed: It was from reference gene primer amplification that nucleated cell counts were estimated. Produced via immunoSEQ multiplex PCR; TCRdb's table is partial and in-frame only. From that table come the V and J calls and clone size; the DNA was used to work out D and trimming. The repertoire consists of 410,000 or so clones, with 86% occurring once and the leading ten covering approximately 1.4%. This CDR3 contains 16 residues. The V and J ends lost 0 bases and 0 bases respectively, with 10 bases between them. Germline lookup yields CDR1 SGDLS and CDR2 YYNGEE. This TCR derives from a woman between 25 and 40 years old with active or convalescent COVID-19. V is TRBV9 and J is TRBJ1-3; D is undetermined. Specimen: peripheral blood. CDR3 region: CASSVEFGSSGNTIYF. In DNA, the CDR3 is TGTGCCAGCAGCGTAGAATTCGGGAGCTCTGGAAACACCATATATTTT.